The 24 T cell receptor beta chains below all came from one sample that was sequenced in a study of identifying expanded T cells in peripheral blood. Sequencing used immunoSEQ multiplex PCR; TCRdb keeps in-frame clones, though not all of them. The table has under 90,000 clones, about 88% seen once. Sequenced input: blood. Receptors were obtained from a person aged 18 to 75 in good health.

The J gene is TRBJ2-2, the V gene TRBV28; a possible D gene is TRBD2 (5 bases). The CDR3 length is 15 residues. The V gene's germline CDR1 is MDHEN and CDR2 SYDVKM. The V end was cut by 2 bases, the J end by 5 bases, with 12 bases between. CDR3 sequence reads: CASSLNRDYTGELFF. As DNA, the CDR3 is TGTGCCAGCAGTTTAAATCGGGATTATACCGGGGAGCTGTTTTTT.

The rearrangement uses TRBV9 and TRBJ2-1; D not resolved. The germline V and J ends were trimmed by 3 bases and 6 bases, with 16 bases remaining between them. The CDR3 totals 15 residues. CDR1 SGDLS and CDR2 YYNGEE come from the germline V gene. The CDR3 sequence is CASSAYEAAINEQFF. Written as DNA, the CDR3 is TGTGCCAGCAGCGCGTACGAGGCTGCGATCAATGAGCAGTTCTTC. The whole variable domain, filled in from reference TRBV9 and TRBJ2-1, reads DSGVTQTPKHLITATGQRVTLRCSPRSGDLSVYWYQQSLDQGLQFLIQYYNGEERAKGNILERFSAQQFPDLHSELNLSSLELGDSALYFCASSAYEAAINEQFFGPGTRLTVL.

This rearrangement joins TRBV5-6 to TRBJ1-2; possible D gene TRBD1, 5 bases. The CDR3 runs to 14 residues. Germline V gene sequence: CDR1 SGHDT, CDR2 YYEEEE. The V end lost 1 base, the J end lost 5 bases, and 12 bases lay between the germline ends. Here the CDR3 reads CASSLFRGLYGYTF. CDR3 nucleotides: TGTGCCAGCAGCTTGTTCCGGGGACTTTATGGCTACACCTTC.

The CDR3 DNA reads TGTGCCAGCCGCCGGCTAGCGGCCGTCAGCTCCTACAATGAGCAGTTCTTC. Protein sequence: CASRRLAAVSSYNEQFF. The chain is built from TRBV27 and TRBJ2-1; 7 bases are a match to TRBD2. The CDR3 covers 17 residues. Trimming removed 8 bases from V and 0 bases from J; junction bases left unmatched: 13. The V gene's germline CDR1 is MNHEY and CDR2 SMNVEV (reference sequence).

The CDR3 protein is CASSQPDLQSGYTF. In DNA, the CDR3 is TGTGCCAGCTCACAACCGGACCTTCAATCTGGCTACACCTTC. J is TRBJ1-2 and V is TRBV18; D uncertain. This CDR3 is built from 14 residues. Germline-derived CDR1 and CDR2 are KGHSH and LQKENI. V lost 4 bases to trimming and J lost 7 bases, with 16 bases between them.

This sequence joins TRBV9 and TRBJ2-2; D unclear. The V gene lost 1 base and the J gene lost 5 bases, with 12 bases spanning the gap. CDR3 length: 15 amino acids. Germline V gene sequence: CDR1 SGDLS, CDR2 YYNGEE. As DNA, the CDR3 is TGTGCCAGCAGCGTAACTTACTCCACTACCGGGGAGCTGTTTTTT. This gives the protein CASSVTYSTTGELFF.

The CDR3 DNA reads TGCAGCGTTGAGCGGGTCCCCCGCAATGAGCAGTTCTTC. Translated, it gives CSVERVPRNEQFF. The chain couples TRBV29-1 to TRBJ2-1, with D maybe TRBD2 (5 bases). Per germline, CDR1 SQVTM and CDR2 ANQGSEA. The CDR3 runs to 13 residues. V was clipped by 3 bases and J by 6 bases, with 12 bases between them.

The rearrangement uses TRBV7-7 and TRBJ2-5; weak D call: TRBD1 (6 bases). The CDR3 consists of 15 residues. Trimming stripped 5 bases from V and 5 bases from J, with 18 bases between. Germline V lookup: CDR1 SSHAT, CDR2 FNYEAQ (reference sequence). The CDR3 region has the DNA TGTGCCAGCAGCAGAGGGGGTTCAAGGGGCGAGACCCAGTACTTC. Translating gives CASSRGGSRGETQYF.

The rearrangement uses TRBV4-3 and TRBJ2-1; 7 bases agree with TRBD2. There are 14 residues in the CDR3. CDR1 is LGHNA, CDR2 YSLEER, per germline. V gave up 0 bases and J gave up 10 bases; unmatched junction bases: 6. The DNA of the CDR3 is TGCGCCAGCAGCCAAGAGGGACTATTTAAGGAGCAGTTCTTC. This sequence encodes CASSQEGLFKEQFF.

The chain employs TRBV28 and TRBJ2-3, with unresolved D. The germline V gene has CDR1 MDHEN and CDR2 SYDVKM. The CDR3 is 12 amino acids. Trimming shortened V by 5 bases and J by 4 bases, and 7 bases separated the two germline ends. The CDR3 DNA follows: TGTGCCAGCAGTACTTGGGCAGATACGCAGTATTTT. It encodes CASSTWADTQYF.

This chain connects TRBV5-6 to TRBJ2-3, with 7 bases that match TRBD1. Per germline, CDR1 SGHDT and CDR2 YYEEEE. With V trimmed by 7 bases and J by 5 bases, 7 bases remained unmatched. The CDR3 is 13 residues long. CDR3 protein: CASVTGAGDTQYF. The DNA of the CDR3 is TGTGCCAGCGTAACAGGGGCGGGAGATACGCAGTATTTT.

This chain joins TRBV4-1 and TRBJ2-7; 11 bases line up with TRBD2. This CDR3 contains 15 residues. Unmatched junction bases numbered 5, after V lost 4 bases and J lost 3 bases. Per the germline V gene, CDR1 is MGHRA and CDR2 is YSYEKL. Here the CDR3 reads CASSLASGGYYEQYF. In nucleotides, the CDR3 is TGCGCCAGCAGCCTGGCTAGCGGGGGGTACTACGAGCAGTACTTC.

This chain uses TRBV10-1 with TRBJ2-5; the D gene is possibly TRBD1 (5 bases). This CDR3 spans 14 amino acids. CDR1 and CDR2 (germline): WNHNN, SYGVQD (reference sequence). The germline V and J ends were trimmed by 0 bases and 5 bases, with 10 bases remaining between them. The CDR3 loop reads CASSESGAEETQYF. DNA for the CDR3: TGCGCCAGCAGTGAGTCAGGGGCGGAGGAGACCCAGTACTTC.

This sequence joins TRBV5-4 and TRBJ1-2; a possible D gene is TRBD1 (5 bases). The V end lost 2 bases, the J end lost 2 bases, and 13 bases lay between the germline ends. Germline loops: CDR1 SGHNT, CDR2 YYREEE (reference sequence). The CDR3 length is 15 residues. CDR3: CASSFSRQTNYGYTF. In DNA form, the CDR3 reads TGTGCCAGCAGCTTCTCCAGACAGACAAACTATGGCTACACCTTC.

This chain links TRBV6-6 with TRBJ2-2; a possible D gene is TRBD2 (7 bases). Trimming cost V 9 bases and J 6 bases, with 20 bases left between them. CDR1 MNHNY and CDR2 SVGAGI come from the germline V gene (reference sequence). This CDR3 has 15 amino acids. The CDR3 bases are TGTGCCAGTTCGCCTACTGGGGGGGCGGCCGGGGAGCTGTTTTTT. Residues: CASSPTGGAAGELFF.

The gene calls are TRBV11-2 and TRBJ2-7; 8 bases map to TRBD2. The CDR3 runs 14 residues. Germline CDR1 and CDR2: SGHAT and FQNNGV. J lost 4 bases, V lost 5 bases, and 7 bases had no gene match. In DNA form, the CDR3 reads TGTGCCAGCAGCCGGGAGGGGGACGTTTACGAGCAGTACTTC. Its translation is CASSREGDVYEQYF. The whole variable domain, filled in from reference TRBV11-2 and TRBJ2-7, reads EAGVAQSPRYKIIEKRQSVAFWCNPISGHATLYWYQQILGQGPKLLIQFQNNGVVDDSQLPKDRFSAERLKGVDSTLKIQPAKLEDSAVYLCASSREGDVYEQYFGPGTRLTVT.

V is TRBV12-5 and J is TRBJ1-2; 7 bases agree with TRBD1. V was clipped by 5 bases and J by 8 bases; unmatched bases: 8. In germline, CDR1 is LGHNT, CDR2 FRNRAP. The CDR3 loop spans 13 amino acids. The CDR3 reads CASGPEGARGYTF. The CDR3 nucleotides read TGTGCTAGTGGTCCTGAGGGGGCGAGGGGCTACACCTTC. The whole variable domain, remainder taken from reference TRBV12-5 and TRBJ1-2, is DARVTQTPRHKVTEMGQEVTMRCQPILGHNTVFWYRQTMMQGLELLAYFRNRAPLDDSGMPKDRFSAEMPDATLATLKIQPSEPRDSAVYFCASGPEGARGYTFGSGTRLTVV.

This rearrangement joins TRBV2 to TRBJ1-1, with unresolved D. The CDR3 runs to 16 residues. In germline, CDR1 is SNHLY, CDR2 FYNNEI. V lost 2 bases to trimming and J lost 1 base, with 14 bases between them. CDR3 bases: TGTGCCAGCAGTGAATGGGGTCAGGCTTCGAACACTGAAGCTTTCTTT. Residues: CASSEWGQASNTEAFF.

CDR3 sequence (DNA): TGTGCCAGCAGCCAAGTTGGACAGGGAGCGCAGTATTTT. Translated, it gives CASSQVGQGAQYF. This chain connects TRBV11-2 to TRBJ2-3, with TRBD1 matching over 8 bases. V was pared by 5 bases and J by 10 bases, with 8 bases of the junction left unmatched. Per the germline V gene, CDR1 is SGHAT and CDR2 is FQNNGV. The CDR3 runs 13 residues.

As for this clone: This same CDR3 is encoded by further DNA sequences in the sample. J is TRBJ1-6 and V is TRBV5-1; no reliable D call. CDR3 size: 15 residues. V lost 0 bases, J lost 5 bases, and 9 bases lay in between. CDR1 and CDR2 (germline): SGHRS, YFSETQ. CDR3 sequence reads: CASSLEGADNSPLHF. The CDR3 DNA follows: TGCGCCAGCAGCTTGGAGGGTGCGGATAATTCACCCCTCCACTTT.

The count of this clone is one. In DNA form, the CDR3 reads TGTGCCAGCAGTCGACAGGGGAACACTGAAGCTTTCTTT. Translated, it gives CASSRQGNTEAFF. The gene calls are TRBV2 and TRBJ1-1, with TRBD1 matching over 7 bases. The junction had 1 base not matched to a gene; V was cut back by 5 bases and J by 1 base. Germline V gene data show CDR1 as SNHLY and CDR2 as FYNNEI. CDR3 length equals 13 residues.

The V gene is TRBV4-3, the J gene TRBJ2-3, with 7 bases lining up with TRBD1. The J segment lost 2 bases and the V segment lost 3 bases, leaving 14 bases of the junction unmatched. The CDR3 is 18 amino acids. Germline V gene sequence: CDR1 LGHNA, CDR2 YSLEER. This CDR3 reads CASSQTTGASFATDTQYF. In DNA form, the CDR3 reads TGCGCCAGCAGCCAGACCACAGGGGCATCTTTTGCCACAGATACGCAGTATTTT.

The rearrangement uses TRBV19 and TRBJ1-5, with 7 positions matching TRBD1. This CDR3 contains 13 residues. V dropped 6 bases and J dropped 5; count of bases not matched to a gene: 4. CDR1 LNHDA and CDR2 SQIVND come from the germline V gene (reference sequence). The chain's CDR3 is CASSATGDQPQHF. The CDR3 nucleotides read TGTGCCAGTAGCGCAACAGGGGATCAGCCCCAGCATTTT.

Notes on this clone: One end of the junction fails to match germline, which may point to a read error. The CDR3 loop is CASSHRDRGLSARF. The CDR3 nucleotides read TGTGCCAGCAGCCATCGGGACAGGGGGCTCTCTGCTCGGTTC. The V gene is TRBV5-5, the J gene TRBJ2-7, with TRBD1 identical over 12 bases. The CDR3 spans 14 residues. CDR1 SGHKS and CDR2 YYEKEE come from the germline V gene (reference sequence).